These T cell receptor beta chains were read from a single sample in a study of shared clonotypes between healthy human individuals. Clones were sequenced by immunoSEQ multiplex PCR, and TCRdb holds only the in-frame ones, with some missing. This repertoire shows some 2,100,000 clones, 90% to 95% found once; its top ten account for about 1.8%. Material for sequencing was naive CD8+ T cells from PBMCs. These receptors were taken from a man between 18 and 35 years old in good health. Some clones in this sample may be carry-over from other donors' samples. The CDR3 runs from the conserved cysteine through the conserved F or W. The D gene is left open where the match is weak. Clone size is not always given. Where it is, it says once, few, many or a class for expanded clones.

d_gene,abundance,v_gene,j_gene,CDR3nt,CDR3aa
.,once,TRBV25-1,TRBJ2-1,TGTGCCAGCAGTGAATTTAGACCCCGTCGGATAGCGAGGAATGAGCAGTTCTTC,CASSEFRPRRIARNEQFF
.,.,TRBV29-1,TRBJ2-1,TGCAGCGTTGTGGCGGAAAGCTCCTACAATGAGCAGTTCTTC,CSVVAESSYNEQFF
.,few,TRBV4-1,TRBJ1-1,TGCGCCAGCAGCCAACAGGGGCTTTCTGAAGCTTTCTTT,CASSQQGLSEAFF
.,.,TRBV19,TRBJ2-3,TGTGCCAGTAGTATTGCATACTCGGGACTAGATACGCAGTATTTT,CASSIAYSGLDTQYF
.,.,TRBV7-9,TRBJ2-1,TGTGCCAGCAGCTCCCTCATGAGCTCCTACAATGAGCAGTTCTTC,CASSSLMSSYNEQFF
.,.,TRBV27,TRBJ2-1,TGTGCCAGCAGTTTGGAATCCGCCAGGGGCTCCTACAATGAGCAGTTCTTC,CASSLESARGSYNEQFF
TRBD1,.,TRBV7-9,TRBJ1-4,TGTGCCAGCAGCTTAGACAGGGGGCAACGAGAAAAACTGTTTTTT,CASSLDRGQREKLFF
TRBD1,.,TRBV7-8,TRBJ2-5,TGTGCCAGCAGCTTAGGACAGGGTGTTGAGACCCAGTACTTC,CASSLGQGVETQYF
TRBD2,.,TRBV28,TRBJ2-3,TGTGCCAGCAGTTTCCTGCTAGCGGGATCTAGCACAGATACGCAGTATTTT,CASSFLLAGSSTDTQYF
.,.,TRBV6-4,TRBJ1-5,TGTGCCAGCAGTGACTCGGGGCACTCCTACCTGGGCAATCAGCCCCAGCATTTT,CASSDSGHSYLGNQPQHF
.,.,TRBV15,TRBJ2-2,TGTGCCACCAGCCCTGGGTCCGGGGAGCTGTTTTTT,CATSPGSGELFF
.,.,TRBV5-1,TRBJ2-1,TGCGCCAGCAGCTTGAGGCCAGCCTACAATGAGCAGTTCTTC,CASSLRPAYNEQFF
.,.,TRBV27,TRBJ2-3,TGTGCCAGCAGGGGAGTAGCCGCGGCCCACACAGATACGCAGTATTTT,CASRGVAAAHTDTQYF
.,.,TRBV2,TRBJ2-5,TGTGCCAGCAAGGTCGGATCGTGGGAGGCGGAGACCCAGTACTTC,CASKVGSWEAETQYF
TRBD1,once,TRBV29-1,TRBJ2-7,TGCAGCGCGTCCGGGACAGGGGACACCTACGAGCAGTACTTC,CSASGTGDTYEQYF
.,.,TRBV28,TRBJ1-2,TGTGCCAGCAGTTTATTTGTATCGGGGGAGAATAACTATGGCTACACCTTC,CASSLFVSGENNYGYTF
.,.,TRBV6-6,TRBJ2-7,TGTGCCAGCAGCGAAGACCACCGCTACGAGCAGTACTTC,CASSEDHRYEQYF
.,.,TRBV7-2,TRBJ2-4,TGTGCCAGCAGCTTATGGCCGGCCAAAAGCATTCAGTACTTC,CASSLWPAKSIQYF
.,once,TRBV6-1,TRBJ2-7,TGTGCCAGCAGTGATTGGGGTACCTCCTACGAGCAGTACTTC,CASSDWGTSYEQYF
.,.,TRBV6-6,TRBJ2-3,TGTGCCAGCAGTTACTCCAGGGGCCCCACAGATACGCAGTATTTT,CASSYSRGPTDTQYF
.,.,TRBV29-1,TRBJ1-4,TGCAGCGTTCTTGGAGTAGGAGGGGCGGGTGAAAAACTGTTTTTT,CSVLGVGGAGEKLFF
.,.,TRBV6-1,TRBJ1-5,TGTGCCAGCAGTGAATTTAGGCGGGGAAATCAGCCCCAGCATTTT,CASSEFRRGNQPQHF
TRBD1,.,TRBV29-1,TRBJ2-1,TGCAGCGTGGCCGGGACAGGGTATGAGCAGTTCTTC,CSVAGTGYEQFF
.,.,TRBV4-3,TRBJ2-4,TGCGCCAGCAGCCAAGATCAGGGTTGGAACATTCAGTACTTC,CASSQDQGWNIQYF
.,.,TRBV7-9,TRBJ1-1,TGTGCCAGCAGCTTAGGGGTTTTGGGACCGAACACTGAAGCTTTCTTT,CASSLGVLGPNTEAFF
.,.,TRBV13,TRBJ2-2,TGTGCCAGCACCAAGGGGTGGGTAAACACCGGGGAGCTGTTTTTT,CASTKGWVNTGELFF
TRBD1,.,TRBV4-1,TRBJ1-5,TGCGCCAGCAGCCTGCGGACAGGAGAGGAGTATAGCAATCAGCCCCAGCATTTT,CASSLRTGEEYSNQPQHF
.,.,TRBV7-8,TRBJ2-7,TGTGCCAGCAGCTTTTGGACCCAACCCCTCGAGCAGTACTTC,CASSFWTQPLEQYF
.,.,TRBV5-4,TRBJ2-6,TGTGCCAGCAGGAAGGAACCACAGGGTCTTTCAACCTCTGGGGCCAACGTCCTGACTTTC,CASRKEPQGLSTSGANVLTF
TRBD2,.,TRBV19,TRBJ2-3,TGTGCCAGTATACGGACTAGCGGGAGCACAGATACGCAGTATTTT,CASIRTSGSTDTQYF
.,.,TRBV2,TRBJ1-5,TGTGCCAGCAGTGAAATGATCGCCAGCCCTCACAATCAGCCCCAGCATTTT,CASSEMIASPHNQPQHF
.,.,TRBV7-9,TRBJ2-7,TGTGCCAGCAGCCGGGACCTCACCTACGAGCAGTACTTC,CASSRDLTYEQYF
.,.,TRBV2,TRBJ1-1,TGTGCCAGCGGGGGGGGGACACCTGAAGCTTTCTTT,CASGGGTPEAFF
TRBD1,.,TRBV28,TRBJ1-2,TGTGCCAGCAGCTCACAGGGGTGGGTAGATGGCTACACCTTC,CASSSQGWVDGYTF
.,.,TRBV29-1,TRBJ2-7,TGCAGCGTTCTTCACTCCTCCTACGAGCAGTACTTC,CSVLHSSYEQYF
.,.,TRBV5-4,TRBJ2-1,TGTGCCAGCAGCCCTGGACTATTCGATGAGCAGTTCTTC,CASSPGLFDEQFF
.,.,TRBV2,TRBJ2-7,TGTGCCAGCAGGGAAAAGGACAGCTCCTACGAGCAGTACTTC,CASREKDSSYEQYF
.,.,TRBV6-5,TRBJ1-3,TGTGCCAGCAGTCCTCGGACTGGAAACACCATATATTTT,CASSPRTGNTIYF
.,once,TRBV5-5,TRBJ1-2,TGTGCCAGCAGCGTGGGACCCTATGGCTACACCTTC,CASSVGPYGYTF
.,.,TRBV19,TRBJ2-3,TGTGCCAGTAGTATCGCAGGGGCGAGCACAGATACGCAGTATTTT,CASSIAGASTDTQYF
.,.,TRBV7-9,TRBJ1-1,TGTGCCAGCAGCCGAACAGGTATGGACACTGAAGCTTTCTTT,CASSRTGMDTEAFF
TRBD1,.,TRBV7-9,TRBJ1-4,TGTGCCAGCAGCCCCCGGACAGGAGCAACTAATGAAAAACTGTTTTTT,CASSPRTGATNEKLFF
.,.,TRBV13,TRBJ1-2,TGTGCCAGCAGCTTAGCCGACGAAGGACGGATGGTTGTGGGCTACACCTTC,CASSLADEGRMVVGYTF
.,.,TRBV5-1,TRBJ2-3,TGCGCCAGCAGGGGAGGGGGGCCGGGAGATACGCAGTATTTT,CASRGGGPGDTQYF
TRBD2,few,TRBV27,TRBJ2-7,TGTGCCAGCAGTTCGCCGGGACTAGCGGGAGAGGGCGAGCAGTACTTC,CASSSPGLAGEGEQYF
.,.,TRBV10-3,TRBJ1-2,TGTGCCATCAGTGAGTCGCCGGGGGACCATGGCTACACCTTC,CAISESPGDHGYTF
TRBD1,.,TRBV4-3,TRBJ1-2,TGCGCCAGCAGCGTAGTGACAGGGGATGGCTACACCTTC,CASSVVTGDGYTF
.,.,TRBV5-8,TRBJ1-1,TGTGCCAGCAGCTTGAACAGGTTGAACACTGAAGCTTTCTTT,CASSLNRLNTEAFF
.,.,TRBV29-1,TRBJ2-1,TGCAGCGTTTTCGTGCATCAGGATGAGCAGTTCTTC,CSVFVHQDEQFF
TRBD2,.,TRBV5-4,TRBJ2-7,TGTGCCAGCAGCCTTCTAGCGGGGCCATCCTACGAGCAGTACTTC,CASSLLAGPSYEQYF